The present T cell receptor beta chain was sequenced within a study of blood T cell repertoires in COVID-19. The repertoire was sequenced with immunoSEQ multiplex PCR; TCRdb's copy has only in-frame clones and lacks some. The sample records about 270,000 clones, around 87% being singletons. Looked up from germline, CDR1 is MNHEY and CDR2 is SMNVEV (reference sequence). The CDR3 has 13 amino acids. V dropped 3 bases and J dropped 3 bases, with 8 bases sitting between them. The sequencing sample was made of peripheral blood. The TCR comes from a woman in her fifties or sixties with acute or convalescent COVID-19. The V and J genes are TRBV27 and TRBJ1-2, with D possibly matching TRBD1 (5 bases). CDR3 amino acids: CASSFRGYYGYTF. As DNA, the CDR3 is TGTGCCAGCAGTTTTCGGGGGTACTATGGCTACACCTTC.